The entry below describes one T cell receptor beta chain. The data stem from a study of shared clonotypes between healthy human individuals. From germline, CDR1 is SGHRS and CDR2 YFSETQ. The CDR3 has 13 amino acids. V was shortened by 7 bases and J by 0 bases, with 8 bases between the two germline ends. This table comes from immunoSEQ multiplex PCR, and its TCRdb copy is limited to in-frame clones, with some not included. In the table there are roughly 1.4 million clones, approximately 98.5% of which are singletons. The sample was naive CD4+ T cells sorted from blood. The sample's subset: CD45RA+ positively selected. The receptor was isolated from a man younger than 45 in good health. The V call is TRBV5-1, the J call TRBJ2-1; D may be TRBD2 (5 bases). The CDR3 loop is CASERLSYNEQFF. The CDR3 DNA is TGCGCCAGCGAGCGGCTCTCCTACAATGAGCAGTTCTTC.